This record looks at one T cell receptor beta chain sequence and its context. It has no known antigen specificity. No base qualities exist here, and no much larger clone lies one base off it. TCRbeta CDR3 regions were amplified from genomic DNA using the immunoSEQ Assay, a bias-controlled multiplex PCR. Under the source paper's analysis protocol: The number of nucleated cells in each sample was estimated from the amplification of reference gene primers within the assay. To quantify the absolute abundance of each unique TCRbeta CDR3 rearrangement, sequence reads were collapsed and filtered. For each sample, productive Simpson clonality was calculated by taking the square root of Simpson's diversity index across productive rearrangements. Not all clones reach the TCRdb copy of this immuneACCESS table, which keeps in-frame sequences only. Checked studies attribute under half of the gap to unresolved V genes and leave the rest unexplained. Clone size and the V and J calls come from that table; the DNA yielded D and trimming. In this sample the table shows a few hundred thousand clones, more than 70% of which occur a single time. Of the sample, 6.9% is held by the ten largest clones.

Another Seattle source contributed samples from volunteer blood donors who had recovered from COVID-19. Collaborating institutions collected whole blood in K2EDTA tubes following their own protocols. Collaborator samples were shipped for TCRbeta analysis as frozen whole blood, isolated PBMCs, or DNA extracted from either sample type. The data were taken from a study of blood T cell repertoires in COVID-19 (dated by TCRdb to about 2020). Concerning the study at large: Collaborator samples came from the United States, Italy and Spain and covered acute and convalescent phases of COVID-19. The material from the prospective study consisted of cDNA or gDNA derived from T cells, B-cell-depleted T cells, or PBMCs. Deeply sampled blood TCRbeta repertoires from subjects exposed to, actively infected with, or recovered from COVID-19 were included in the dataset. The repertoires were released in a freely available public database intended as a resource for research on the immune response to SARS-CoV-2. Samples came from the ongoing ImmuneRACE study (first 160 participants) plus 1,254 subjects from 6 global collaborators. A de-identified subject ID, COVID-19 status, age in years and sex were almost always included in the sample metadata. HLA class I and class II types, where available, came from metadata supplied by the sample provider rather than from assay-based typing. Paper-wide results and their limitations: How much clinical and demographic metadata was included differed by source and by participant, and the metadata was provided uncurated.

There are 14 amino acids in the CDR3, from cysteine to phenylalanine inclusive. Left in the record is the CDR3 DNA by itself, 42 bases read in frame from the first base. The germline V gene specifies SGHTA as CDR1 and FQGNSA as CDR2. The trim is 5 bases for V and 2 bases for J, with a gap of 13 bases between the germline ends. This receptor was taken from a woman in her 30s who had recovered from COVID-19. The chain uses TRBV7-2 and TRBJ2-7; possibly the D gene is TRBD1, per 5 matching bases. Sample: peripheral blood. The DNA reads as follows: TGTGCCAGCAGCCAGGGTCCTCAAACCTACGAGCAGTACTTC. It translates to CASSQGPQTYEQYF.